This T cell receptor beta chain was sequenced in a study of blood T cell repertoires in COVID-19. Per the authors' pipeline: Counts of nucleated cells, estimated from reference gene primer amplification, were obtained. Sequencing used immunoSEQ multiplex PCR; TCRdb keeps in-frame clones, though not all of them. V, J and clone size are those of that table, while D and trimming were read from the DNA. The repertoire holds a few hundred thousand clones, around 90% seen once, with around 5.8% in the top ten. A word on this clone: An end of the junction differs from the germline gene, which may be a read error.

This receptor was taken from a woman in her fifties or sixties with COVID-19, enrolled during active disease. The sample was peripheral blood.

CDR3 amino acids: CASNEYGSPLHF. DNA for the CDR3: TGTGCCAGCAATGAATACGGGTCACCCCTCCACTTT. The chain combines TRBV6-1 with TRBJ1-6; D unclear. The CDR3 extends over 12 amino acids. From germline, CDR1 is MNHNS and CDR2 SASEGT.